A selection of T cell receptor beta chains follows, all from one sample in a study of shared clonotypes between healthy human individuals. Measured with immunoSEQ multiplex PCR; TCRdb has only the in-frame clones, and not every one. The repertoire includes millions of clones, over 85% of them detected once, and approximately 0.13% sits in the top ten. Sequencing input: naive CD4+ T cells sorted from blood. All receptors come from a young man in good health. Both conserved end residues are part of each CDR3.

14,TRBJ1-5,TRBV27,CASSRQVNGQPQHF
15,TRBJ1-5,TRBV6-1,CASSTDRGSSQPQHF
15,TRBJ2-1,TRBV5-8,CASSLGASEGQEQFF
16,TRBJ2-1,TRBV5-3,CARSSREFGTYNEQFF
15,TRBJ2-3,TRBV7-9,CASSLSLANTDTQYF
13,TRBJ2-7,TRBV2,CASSDAYGQKQYF
15,TRBJ1-5,TRBV18,CASSPLGQGPQPQHF
12,TRBJ1-1,TRBV6-5,CASSFHGTEAFF
15,TRBJ2-1,TRBV27,CASSPRPSGRGEQFF
15,TRBJ1-6,TRBV18,CASSPTTGDNSPLHF
15,TRBJ1-4,TRBV5-1,CASSLGGGVQEKLFF
16,TRBJ2-5,TRBV5-8,CASSLYSGVSGETQYF
14,TRBJ1-1,TRBV15,CATSLQGAGSEAFF
13,TRBJ2-3,TRBV18,CASSVTGADTQYF
14,TRBJ2-7,TRBV6-5,CASSYSRGPYEQYF
15,TRBJ2-2,TRBV15,CATSRDRTATGELFF
16,TRBJ2-5,TRBV5-1,CASSLPLAGPGETQYF
13,TRBJ1-1,TRBV14,CASSQVGAGRAFF
14,TRBJ2-7,TRBV7-2,CASSRTSGPREQYF
15,TRBJ2-5,TRBV2,CASSDTGLSRETQYF
13,TRBJ2-5,TRBV6-1,CASSGGLAETQYF
12,TRBJ2-3,TRBV29-1,CSVGLDTDTQYF
15,TRBJ2-1,TRBV18,CASSPPAISYNEQFF
14,TRBJ1-1,TRBV6-6,CASSYPTGNTEAFF
14,TRBJ2-7,TRBV5-4,CASSSAGGGTLQYF
14,TRBJ1-1,TRBV6-5,CASRIDSARYEAFF
15,TRBJ2-4,TRBV2,CASSPLGSSKNIQYF
17,TRBJ2-7,TRBV9,CASSPTIQGAGTYEQYF
15,TRBJ2-3,TRBV7-7,CASSPLGPSTDTQYF
11,TRBJ1-1,TRBV6-1,CASIVNTEAFF
15,TRBJ2-6,TRBV6-5,CASRPDSAGANVLTF
13,TRBJ1-2,TRBV2,CASSVGEVGGYTF
14,TRBJ2-5,TRBV30,CAWSTGTGKETQYF
14,TRBJ1-1,TRBV6-6,CATSQGTWGTEAFF
14,TRBJ1-4,TRBV30,CAWNPGQGREKLFF
12,TRBJ2-7,TRBV30,CAWTGVNYEQYF
14,TRBJ2-5,TRBV7-2,CASSPGRAWETQYF
14,TRBJ2-7,TRBV6-6,CASSYSHSPGEQYF
15,TRBJ2-1,TRBV6-1,CASSEEGTSGGPRFF
14,TRBJ2-5,TRBV5-1,CASSWAGTLETQYF
15,TRBJ2-3,TRBV7-9,CASSQGAGRTDTQYF
15,TRBJ1-5,TRBV21-1,CASSGGWDVNQPQHF
15,TRBJ2-7,TRBV5-8,CASSRTGWSPGEQYF
13,TRBJ2-4,TRBV6-1,CASTRTDGNIQYF
10,TRBJ2-5,TRBV20-1,CSAWRETQYF
16,TRBJ2-7,TRBV9,CASSVDPHRDPYEQYF
15,TRBJ2-7,TRBV7-8,CASSLGAGPGYEQYF